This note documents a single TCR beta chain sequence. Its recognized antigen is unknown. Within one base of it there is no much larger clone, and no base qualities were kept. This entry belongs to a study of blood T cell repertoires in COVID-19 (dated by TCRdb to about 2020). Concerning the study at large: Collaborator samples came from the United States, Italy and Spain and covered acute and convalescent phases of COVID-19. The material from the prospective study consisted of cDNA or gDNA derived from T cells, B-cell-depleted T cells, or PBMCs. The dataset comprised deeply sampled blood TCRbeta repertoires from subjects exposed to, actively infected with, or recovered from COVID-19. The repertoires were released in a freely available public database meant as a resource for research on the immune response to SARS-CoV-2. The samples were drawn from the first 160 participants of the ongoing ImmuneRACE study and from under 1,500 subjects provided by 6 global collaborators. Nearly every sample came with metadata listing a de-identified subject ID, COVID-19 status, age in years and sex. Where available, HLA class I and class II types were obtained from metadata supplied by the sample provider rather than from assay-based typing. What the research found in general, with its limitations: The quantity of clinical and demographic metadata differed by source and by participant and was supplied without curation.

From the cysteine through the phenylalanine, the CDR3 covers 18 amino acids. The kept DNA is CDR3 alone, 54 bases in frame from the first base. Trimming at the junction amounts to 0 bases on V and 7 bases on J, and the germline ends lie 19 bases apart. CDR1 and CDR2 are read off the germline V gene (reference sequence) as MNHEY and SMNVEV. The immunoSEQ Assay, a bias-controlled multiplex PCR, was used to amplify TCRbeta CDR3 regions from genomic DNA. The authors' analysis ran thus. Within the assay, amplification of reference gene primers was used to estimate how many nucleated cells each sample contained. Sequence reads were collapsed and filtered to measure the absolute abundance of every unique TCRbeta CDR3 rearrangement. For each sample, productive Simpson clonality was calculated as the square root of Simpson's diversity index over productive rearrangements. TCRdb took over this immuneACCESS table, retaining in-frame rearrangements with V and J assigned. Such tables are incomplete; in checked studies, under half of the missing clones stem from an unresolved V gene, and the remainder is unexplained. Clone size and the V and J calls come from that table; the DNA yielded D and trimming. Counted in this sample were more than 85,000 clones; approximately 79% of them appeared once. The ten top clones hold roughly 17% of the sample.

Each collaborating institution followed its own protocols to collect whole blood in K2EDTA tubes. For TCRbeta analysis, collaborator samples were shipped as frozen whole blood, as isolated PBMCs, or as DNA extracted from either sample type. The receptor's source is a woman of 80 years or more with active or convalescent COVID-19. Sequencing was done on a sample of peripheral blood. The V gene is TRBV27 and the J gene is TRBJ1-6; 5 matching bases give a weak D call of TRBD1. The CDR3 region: CASSLSSGDPSYNSPLHF. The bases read TGTGCCAGCAGTTTATCAAGCGGGGACCCCAGTTACAATTCACCCCTCCACTTT.